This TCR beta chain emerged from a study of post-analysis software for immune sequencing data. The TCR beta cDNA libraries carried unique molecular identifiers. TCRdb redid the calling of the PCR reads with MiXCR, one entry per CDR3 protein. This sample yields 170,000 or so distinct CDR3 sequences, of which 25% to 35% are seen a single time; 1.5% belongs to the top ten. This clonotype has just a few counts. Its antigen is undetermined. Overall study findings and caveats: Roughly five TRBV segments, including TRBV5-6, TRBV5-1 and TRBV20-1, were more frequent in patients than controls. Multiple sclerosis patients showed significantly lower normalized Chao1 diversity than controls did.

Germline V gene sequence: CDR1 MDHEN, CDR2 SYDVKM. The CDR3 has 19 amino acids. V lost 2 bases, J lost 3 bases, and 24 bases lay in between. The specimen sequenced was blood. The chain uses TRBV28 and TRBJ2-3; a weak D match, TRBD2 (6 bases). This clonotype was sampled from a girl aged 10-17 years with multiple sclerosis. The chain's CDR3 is CASSLNKRRQKGGTDTQYF. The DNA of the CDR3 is TGTGCCAGCAGTTTAAATAAGCGGCGACAAAAAGGAGGGACAGATACGCAGTATTTT.